This entry describes one TCR beta chain. Some clones are missing from TCRdb's copy, which holds only in-frame ones; the method was immunoSEQ multiplex PCR. The table records 99,000 or so clones, about 94% of them present only once. These data come from a study of T cell responses to AZD1222 COVID-19 vaccine. The CDR3 length is 15 residues. Trimming removed 0 bases from V and 2 bases from J; junction bases left unmatched: 0. CDR1 SGDLS and CDR2 YYNGEE come from the germline V gene. This TCR derives from an adult in good health. The rearrangement links TRBV9 to TRBJ2-7, with 12 positions matching TRBD2. The sequences come from peripheral blood, collected on day 0 of AZD1222 vaccination. DNA of the CDR3: TGTGCCAGCAGCGTAGGGACTAGCGGGACCTACGAGCAGTACTTC. Its translation: CASSVGTSGTYEQYF.